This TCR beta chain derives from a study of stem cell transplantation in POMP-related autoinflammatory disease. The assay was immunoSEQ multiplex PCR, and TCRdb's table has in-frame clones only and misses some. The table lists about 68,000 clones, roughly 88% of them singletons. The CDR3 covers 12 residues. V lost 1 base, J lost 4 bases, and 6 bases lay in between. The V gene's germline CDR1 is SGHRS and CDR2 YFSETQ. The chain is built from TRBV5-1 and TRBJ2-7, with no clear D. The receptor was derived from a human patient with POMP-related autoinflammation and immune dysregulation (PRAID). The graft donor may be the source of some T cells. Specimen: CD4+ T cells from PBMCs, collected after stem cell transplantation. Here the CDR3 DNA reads TGCGCCAGCAGCTTGAACCTATACGAGCAGTACTTC. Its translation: CASSLNLYEQYF.